Shown below are 8 T cell receptor beta chains from a single sample sequenced in a study of blood T cell repertoires in COVID-19. TCRdb's copy holds only in-frame clones and misses some; the assay was immunoSEQ multiplex PCR. The table has some 370,000 clones, around 83% seen once. The sequenced material came from PBMCs or T cells enriched from blood (not recorded which). Receptors originate from a woman between 45 and 60 years old who had recovered from COVID-19.

This sequence joins TRBV5-5 and TRBJ1-2; a weak D match, TRBD1 (5 bases). CDR3 length equals 13 residues. Germline loops: CDR1 SGHKS, CDR2 YYEKEE (reference sequence). Trimming cost V 2 bases and J 8 bases, with 13 bases left between them. As DNA, the CDR3 is TGTGCCAGCAGCTTTCCAGGGTTAGGGGGCTACACCTTC. Encoded protein: CASSFPGLGGYTF.

The V and J genes are TRBV10-3 and TRBJ2-2; TRBD2 matches 13 bases. CDR1 is ENHRY, CDR2 SYGVKD, per germline. The CDR3 is made up of 17 amino acids. Trimming took 6 bases from V and 4 from J; bases not matched to a gene: 8. The CDR3 loop reads CAISTLAGGLGTGELFF. The CDR3 DNA sequence: TGTGCCATCAGCACACTAGCGGGGGGGCTAGGCACCGGGGAGCTGTTTTTT.

V is TRBV13 and J is TRBJ2-3; 16 bases are shared with TRBD2. With V trimmed by 5 bases and J by 5 bases, 4 bases remained unmatched. The CDR3 runs to 16 residues. The germline gives CDR1 PRHDT, CDR2 FYEKMQ (reference sequence). CDR3 coding DNA: TGTGCCAGCAGCACCGGGACTAGCGGGGGGGGAGATACGCAGTATTTT. Protein: CASSTGTSGGGDTQYF.

The J gene is TRBJ1-5, the V gene TRBV9, with D possibly matching TRBD1 (6 bases). Trimming took off 3 bases at V and 6 bases at J, with 16 bases between the two ends. The CDR3 has 15 amino acids. CDR1 is SGDLS and CDR2 is YYNGEE in the germline V gene. The CDR3 DNA sequence: TGTGCCAGCAGCGCTGGCAGGGGAGAGGGTCAGCCCCAGCATTTT. Its protein product is CASSAGRGEGQPQHF.

V is TRBV29-1 and J is TRBJ2-7; 10 bases map to TRBD1. The germline gives CDR1 SQVTM, CDR2 ANQGSEA. Unmatched junction bases numbered 7, after V lost 6 bases and J lost 2 bases. This CDR3 region has 14 residues. CDR3 residues: CSVGRDRGTYEQYF. In DNA form, the CDR3 reads TGCAGCGTCGGCCGGGACAGGGGCACCTACGAGCAGTACTTC.

CDR3 residues: CASRERDEQFF. Written as DNA, the CDR3 is TGTGCCAGTAGGGAGCGGGACGAGCAGTTCTTC. The chain employs TRBV19 and TRBJ2-1; 7 nucleotides line up with TRBD2. Per germline, CDR1 LNHDA and CDR2 SQIVND (reference sequence). V shed 6 bases and J 10 bases; nucleotides not matched to a gene: 3. The CDR3 consists of 11 residues.

This rearrangement joins TRBV9 to TRBJ1-5, with D unclear. V lost 3 bases and J lost 4, with 5 bases in between. CDR3 length: 12 residues. The V gene's germline CDR1 is SGDLS and CDR2 YYNGEE. The CDR3 DNA reads as TGTGCCAGCAGCGACGGGAATCAGCCCCAGCATTTT. Encoded protein: CASSDGNQPQHF.

This chain uses TRBV27 with TRBJ1-3; TRBD1 agrees at 12 bases. The trim removed 2 bases at V and 4 bases at J, leaving 12 bases unmatched. CDR3 length equals 19 residues. Germline assignment: CDR1 MNHEY and CDR2 SMNVEV (reference sequence). The CDR3 loop is CASSLVGTGGSAGGNTIYF. The CDR3 nucleotides are TGTGCCAGCAGTTTAGTCGGGACAGGGGGCTCGGCGGGGGGAAACACCATATATTTT.